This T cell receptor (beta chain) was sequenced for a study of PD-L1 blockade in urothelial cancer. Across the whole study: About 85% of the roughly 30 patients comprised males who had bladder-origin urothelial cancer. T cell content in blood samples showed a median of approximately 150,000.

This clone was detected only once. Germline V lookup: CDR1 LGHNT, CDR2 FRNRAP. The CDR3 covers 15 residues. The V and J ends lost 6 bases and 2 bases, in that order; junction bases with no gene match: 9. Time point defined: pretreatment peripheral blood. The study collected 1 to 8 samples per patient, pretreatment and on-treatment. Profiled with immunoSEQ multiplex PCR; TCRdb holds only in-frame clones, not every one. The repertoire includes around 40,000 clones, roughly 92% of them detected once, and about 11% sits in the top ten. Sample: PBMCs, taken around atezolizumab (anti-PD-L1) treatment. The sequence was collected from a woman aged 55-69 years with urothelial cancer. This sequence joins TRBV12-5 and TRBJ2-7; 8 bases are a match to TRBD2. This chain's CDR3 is CASGRPGTRPYEQYF. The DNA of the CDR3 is TGTGCTAGTGGCCGACCCGGGACTAGACCCTACGAGCAGTACTTC.